Below, 26 T cell receptor beta chains from the same sample are listed, as sequenced in a study of blood T cell repertoires in COVID-19. Generated by immunoSEQ multiplex PCR, the TCRdb table keeps only in-frame clones and is missing some. The sample records some 260,000 clones, roughly 87% being singletons. Sequencing used PBMCs or T cells enriched from blood (not recorded which). These TCRs come from a woman aged 30 to 39 with acute COVID-19.

The chain combines TRBV5-5 with TRBJ2-7, with 11 bases that match TRBD1. Germline V CDR1 and CDR2: SGHKS, YYEKEE (reference sequence). V lost 4 bases to trimming and J lost 4 bases; unmatched junction nucleotides: 7. CDR3 length: 15 residues. The CDR3 loop reads CASSPRDRGRYEQYF. The CDR3 region has the DNA TGTGCCAGCAGCCCCAGGGACAGGGGGAGGTACGAGCAGTACTTC.

The chain is built from TRBV3-1 (or the pseudogene TRBV3-2) and TRBJ2-2, with 10 positions matching TRBD2. Germline V gene data show CDR1 as LGHDT and CDR2 as YNNKEL (reference sequence). V shed 2 bases and J 1 base; nucleotides not matched to a gene: 7. The CDR3 spans 18 residues. This chain's CDR3 is CASSQPILAGVNTGELFF. DNA for the CDR3: TGTGCCAGCAGCCAACCTATTCTAGCGGGGGTGAACACCGGGGAGCTGTTTTTT.

This clone occurred once. The chain employs TRBV6-5 and TRBJ2-5; 8 bases agree with TRBD2. CDR1 and CDR2 (germline): MNHEY, SVGAGI. The CDR3 spans 12 residues. V lost 7 bases, J lost 7 bases, and 5 bases stayed unmatched. The CDR3 DNA sequence: TGTGCCAGCACGGGGGGGTTTGGGACCCAGTACTTC. Amino acid sequence: CASTGGFGTQYF.

This chain connects TRBV4-3 to TRBJ2-2, with D possibly matching TRBD2 (5 bases). Looked up from germline, CDR1 is LGHNA and CDR2 is YSLEER. V shed 0 bases and J shed 6 bases, with 11 bases lying between them. The CDR3 has 15 residues. The CDR3 DNA is TGCGCCAGCAGCCAAGATTTCGGGGTCGCCGGGGAGCTGTTTTTT. It encodes CASSQDFGVAGELFF.

This clone has just a few counts. V gene TRBV7-8 combines with J gene TRBJ1-2, with D uncertain. CDR1 SGHVS and CDR2 FQNEAQ come from the germline V gene. The CDR3 contains 16 residues. The V end lost 5 bases, the J end lost 7 bases, and 23 bases lay between the germline ends. As DNA, the CDR3 is TGTGCCAGCAGCCCGGATTCGCCGGGGTATATGGTTGGCTACACCTTC. This codes for CASSPDSPGYMVGYTF.

This chain connects TRBV7-2 to TRBJ2-7; TRBD2 is a possible D gene (6 bases). CDR3 size: 14 residues. V was clipped by 6 bases and J by 6 bases, with 18 bases between them. Germline V CDR1 and CDR2: SGHTA, FQGNSA. The CDR3 reads CASRTGLTPSEQYF. The CDR3 region has the DNA TGTGCCAGCAGGACGGGACTCACACCATCCGAGCAGTACTTC. Based on the CDR3 plus reference TRBV7-2 and TRBJ2-7, the full variable domain is GAGVSQSPSNKVTEKGKDVELRCDPISGHTALYWYRQSLGQGLEFLIYFQGNSAPDKSGLPSDRFSAERTGGSVSTLTIQRTQQEDSAVYLCASRTGLTPSEQYFGPGTRLTVT.

The chain is built from TRBV4-1 and TRBJ1-1; the D is unclear. Germline CDR1 MGHRA, CDR2 YSYEKL. Trimming cost V 1 base and J 4 bases, with 25 bases left between them. The CDR3 covers 19 residues. The CDR3 spells CASSQGALGGLPQATEAFF. In DNA form, the CDR3 reads TGCGCCAGCAGCCAAGGAGCCTTGGGTGGCCTGCCCCAGGCCACTGAAGCTTTCTTT.

The chain couples TRBV2 to TRBJ2-5; 10 bases map to TRBD1. The germline V gene has CDR1 SNHLY and CDR2 FYNNEI. This CDR3 region has 17 residues. V lost 5 bases and J lost 4; bases outside the gene matches: 13. DNA for the CDR3: TGTGCCAGCAGTCTAGGAGGGACAGGGGTAACCTCAGAGACCCAGTACTTC. It specifies CASSLGGTGVTSETQYF.

This clone was observed a few times. The chain uses TRBV12-3 or TRBV12-4 and TRBJ1-1; a weak D match, TRBD1 (5 bases). The CDR3 consists of 13 residues. V was trimmed by 5 bases and J by 1 base, leaving 8 bases between them. CDR3 sequence: CASSMGPNTEAFF. As DNA, the CDR3 is TGTGCCAGCAGTATGGGGCCGAACACTGAAGCTTTCTTT.

Only one count was recorded for this clone. The J gene is TRBJ2-7, the V gene TRBV28; 7 bases fit TRBD1. CDR1 and CDR2 (germline): MDHEN, SYDVKM. Trimming at V came to 6 bases and at J to 6 bases, leaving 11 bases not matched to a gene. There are 14 residues in the CDR3. The CDR3 nucleotides read TGTGCCAGCAGAACAGGGGCGCGGTCCGGCGAGCAGTACTTC. This sequence encodes CASRTGARSGEQYF.

V usage is TRBV5-1 and J usage is TRBJ2-3; 9 bases fit TRBD1. CDR3 length equals 15 residues. CDR1 is SGHRS and CDR2 is YFSETQ in the germline V gene. The junction had 6 bases not matched to a gene; V was cut back by 4 bases and J by 3 bases. CDR3 amino acids: CASSTTGGRTDTQYF. For the CDR3, the DNA is TGCGCCAGCAGCACAACAGGGGGCAGGACAGATACGCAGTATTTT.

CDR3: CASSPIRGAGNQPQHF. CDR3 nucleotide sequence: TGTGCCAGCAGTCCAATACGGGGGGCTGGCAATCAGCCCCAGCATTTT. This rearrangement joins TRBV27 to TRBJ1-5, with D possibly matching TRBD1 (6 bases). V was pared by 5 bases and J by 2 bases, with 16 bases between. The length of the CDR3 is 16 residues. The germline V gene encodes CDR1 MNHEY and CDR2 SMNVEV (reference sequence).

The CDR3 nucleotides are TGTGCCAGCAGTTTAGGTGGACAGGTGAACACTGAAGCTTTCTTT. The encoded protein is CASSLGGQVNTEAFF. This chain joins TRBV28 and TRBJ1-1; 7 positions agree with TRBD1. Germline V gene lookup returns CDR1 MDHEN and CDR2 SYDVKM. The CDR3 length is 15 residues. V lost 2 bases and J lost 0; bases outside the gene matches: 3. The variable domain in full, completed from reference TRBV28 and TRBJ1-1, reads DVKVTQSSRYLVKRTGEKVFLECVQDMDHENMFWYRQDPGLGLRLIYFSYDVKMKEKGDIPEGYSVSREKKERFSLILESASTNQTSMYLCASSLGGQVNTEAFFGQGTRLTVV.

The chain combines TRBV5-1 with TRBJ2-5; D remains ambiguous. The CDR3 runs to 14 residues. Germline-derived CDR1 and CDR2 are SGHRS and YFSETQ. Trimming shortened V by 1 base and J by 3 bases, and 10 bases separated the two germline ends. CDR3 sequence: CASSLNNREETQYF. CDR3 nucleotides: TGCGCCAGCAGCTTGAACAACAGAGAAGAGACCCAGTACTTC.

This sequence joins TRBV7-8 and TRBJ1-6; D ambiguous. In germline, CDR1 is SGHVS, CDR2 FQNEAQ. Trimming pared 5 bases from V and 8 bases from J, leaving 13 bases between. The CDR3 has 14 residues. The CDR3 here is CASSPTGGDSPLHF. The CDR3 DNA reads TGTGCCAGCAGCCCTACCGGCGGAGATTCACCCCTCCACTTT.

The chain employs TRBV9 and TRBJ2-3; TRBD1 aligns across 11 bases. Germline CDR1 is SGDLS and CDR2 is YYNGEE. The J segment lost 3 bases and the V segment lost 3 bases, leaving 3 bases of the junction unmatched. The CDR3 runs 15 residues. CDR3 in amino acids: CASSGGQGATDTQYF. CDR3 DNA sequence: TGTGCCAGCAGCGGAGGACAGGGGGCGACAGATACGCAGTATTTT.

The table lists this clone with a few counts. This chain joins TRBV18 and TRBJ1-2; the D gene is possibly TRBD1 (6 bases). The germline V gene encodes CDR1 KGHSH and CDR2 LQKENI. The CDR3 is 17 amino acids. V was trimmed by 1 base and J by 5 bases, leaving 20 bases between them. The CDR3 DNA sequence: TGTGCCAGCTCACCACACACCGCCACGGGGGGCGCATATGGCTACACCTTC. Translated: CASSPHTATGGAYGYTF.

The rearrangement joins TRBV11-2 to TRBJ2-2; 8 positions match TRBD1. The ends lost 5 bases at V and 0 bases at J; junction bases unmatched: 2. CDR3 size: 15 residues. Per germline, CDR1 SGHAT and CDR2 FQNNGV. The CDR3 DNA is TGTGCCAGCAGCCGGGACAGGTCGAACACCGGGGAGCTGTTTTTT. Residues: CASSRDRSNTGELFF.

The sample holds one count of this clone. The CDR3 loop reads CASTTGTSGGFGETQYF. As DNA, the CDR3 is TGTGCCAGCACCACCGGGACTAGCGGGGGCTTTGGGGAGACCCAGTACTTC. The gene calls are TRBV28 and TRBJ2-5, with TRBD2 matching over 14 bases. The J segment lost 5 bases and the V segment lost 7 bases, leaving 12 bases of the junction unmatched. The length of the CDR3 is 17 residues. CDR1 and CDR2 from the germline V gene are MDHEN and SYDVKM.

The chain joins TRBV5-1 to TRBJ1-2; D remains unclear. Trimming removed 0 bases from V and 8 bases from J, with 17 bases in between. In germline, CDR1 is SGHRS, CDR2 YFSETQ. This CDR3 comprises 15 residues. For the CDR3, the DNA is TGCGCCAGCAGCTTGGTTAGTGGGGTAGGAGGAGGCTACACCTTC. Its translation is CASSLVSGVGGGYTF.

The chain links TRBV7-2 to TRBJ1-5; the D gene is possibly TRBD1 (5 bases). The CDR3 spans 15 residues. Germline CDR1 reads SGHTA; CDR2 reads FQGNSA. The V gene lost 5 bases and the J gene lost 2 bases, with 13 bases spanning the gap. The CDR3 protein is CASSRTSLGNQPQHF. The CDR3 DNA reads TGTGCCAGCAGCCGGACATCCCTGGGCAATCAGCCCCAGCATTTT.

The J gene is TRBJ1-3, the V gene TRBV2, with 10 positions matching TRBD1. With 4 bases clipped from V and 2 bases from J, the junction kept 5 bases outside the gene matches. The CDR3 has 16 amino acids. In germline, CDR1 is SNHLY, CDR2 FYNNEI. In nucleotides, the CDR3 is TGTGCCAGCAGTGCAGGGACAGGGGTTCCTGGAAACACCATATATTTT. It codes for CASSAGTGVPGNTIYF. Full variable domain (rest looked up from reference TRBV2 and TRBJ1-3): EPEVTQTPSHQVTQMGQEVILRCVPISNHLYFYWYRQILGQKVEFLVSFYNNEISEKSEIFDDQFSVERPDGSNFTLKIRSTKLEDSAMYFCASSAGTGVPGNTIYFGEGSWLTVV.

This chain joins TRBV28 and TRBJ2-3, with D tentatively TRBD1 (6 bases). Trimming shortened V by 3 bases and J by 7 bases, and 26 bases separated the two germline ends. CDR3 size: 18 residues. Germline CDR1 is MDHEN and CDR2 is SYDVKM. CDR3 sequence: CASSFQPVVIGTPNTQYF. The CDR3 nucleotides are TGTGCCAGCAGTTTCCAACCCGTAGTCATCGGGACACCAAATACGCAGTATTTT.

This chain links TRBV2 with TRBJ2-3; 12 bases line up with TRBD2. The junction had 6 bases not matched to a gene; V was cut back by 6 bases and J by 2 bases. The CDR3 totals 16 residues. CDR1 and CDR2 (germline): SNHLY, FYNNEI. CDR3 sequence reads: CASRSGLAGFTDTQYF. DNA of the CDR3: TGTGCCAGCAGATCCGGACTAGCGGGGTTCACAGATACGCAGTATTTT.

The CDR3 loop reads CASSKIVQGNSPLHF. The CDR3, as DNA: TGTGCCAGTAGTAAGATTGTGCAGGGAAATTCACCCCTCCACTTT. This rearrangement joins TRBV19 to TRBJ1-6; D may be TRBD1 (5 bases). The germline CDR1 and CDR2 sequences are LNHDA and SQIVND (reference sequence). The ends were cut back, 4 bases at V and 7 bases at J, with 14 bases in the middle. The CDR3 is made up of 15 amino acids.

J is TRBJ2-3 and V is TRBV7-9; 7 bases are shared with TRBD1. J lost 6 bases, V lost 6 bases, and 12 bases had no gene match. There are 15 residues in the CDR3. Germline loops: CDR1 SEHNR, CDR2 FQNEAQ (reference sequence). This chain's CDR3 is CASSYTGDNLDTQYF. CDR3 nucleotides: TGTGCCAGCAGTTACACAGGGGACAACCTCGATACGCAGTATTTT.